This T cell receptor beta chain derives from a study of shared clonotypes between healthy human individuals. For the study at large: Used for every donor were three CD4 naive, three CD4 memory, two CD8 naive and one CD8 memory plate. Broader study findings: Memory subsets had estimated richness that was generally smaller than that of naive subsets. Rarefaction exposed incomplete sorted-subset sequencing despite large depth.

Regarding this clone: Its antigen is as yet unknown.

Profiling relied on immunoSEQ multiplex PCR, and the TCRdb table lists in-frame clones only, not all of them. Among roughly 2.1 million clones listed, just over 90% were seen once. The naive CD8 population came from CD45RO-negative cells selected for CCR7, without terminally differentiated effector memory CD45RA+ cells. Every donor, a Caucasian adult, lived in Nashville, Tennessee. Sequencing used naive CD8+ T cells from PBMCs. This TCR was sampled from a man aged 18 to 30 in good health. Some clones in this sample may be carry-over from other donors' samples.

The CDR3 DNA reads as TGTGCCAGTACTCGAAGCTACGAGCAGTACTTC. This gives the protein CASTRSYEQYF. The chain employs TRBV27 and TRBJ2-7, with unresolved D. The germline V and J ends were trimmed by 9 bases and 3 bases, with 9 bases remaining between them. In germline, CDR1 is MNHEY, CDR2 SMNVEV (reference sequence). The CDR3 totals 11 residues.